These T cell receptor beta chains were read from a single sample in a study of blood T cell repertoires in COVID-19. TCRdb's table, derived via immunoSEQ multiplex PCR, lists solely in-frame clones and lacks some. Among roughly 300,000 clones, more than 85% were seen once, and the ten largest hold 2.2%. What was sequenced was peripheral blood. These TCRs come from a woman in her twenties or thirties with COVID-19, enrolled during active disease. Both conserved end residues are part of each CDR3. Each record gives: J gene, clone size, D gene, V gene, CDR3 DNA, CDR3 protein. D genes are given only for firm matches. Rows give clone size only sometimes, using once, few, many, or a class for an expanded clone.

>TRBJ2-4|-|TRBD2|TRBV5-4
TGTGCCAGCAGCTCGGGGACTAGCGGGAGGGCCGTCAAAAACATTCAGTACTTC
CASSSGTSGRAVKNIQYF
>TRBJ1-3|few|TRBD1|TRBV30
TGTGCCTGGAGGACAGGGAGTTTTGGAAACACCATATATTTT
CAWRTGSFGNTIYF
>TRBJ1-1|-|-|TRBV18
TGTGCCAGCTCACCCGGACAAGCCGGATTAAACACTGAAGCTTTCTTT
CASSPGQAGLNTEAFF
>TRBJ1-4|many|-|TRBV3-1/TRBV3-2
TGTGCCAGCAGCCAAGATGCAGGCGAACGGGAAAAACTGTTTTTT
CASSQDAGEREKLFF
>TRBJ2-6|-|-|TRBV10-3
TGTGCCATCAGTGACGGCGGGGTCCAATCTGGGGCCAACGTCCTGACTTTC
CAISDGGVQSGANVLTF
>TRBJ1-4|-|-|TRBV19
TGTGCCAGTAGTATAGCTCTGGGACACCCTGAAAAACTGTTTTTT
CASSIALGHPEKLFF
>TRBJ1-1|-|TRBD1|TRBV29-1
TGCAGCGTAGCGACAGGGGTTGACACTGAAGCTTTCTTT
CSVATGVDTEAFF
>TRBJ1-1|-|TRBD1|TRBV18
TGTGCCAGCTCGCAGACAGGGGGCACTGAAGCTTTCTTT
CASSQTGGTEAFF
>TRBJ1-1|-|-|TRBV7-9
TGTGCCAGCAGCTTATATGAAAGACACGGAAAAGCTTTCTTT
CASSLYERHGKAFF
>TRBJ2-7|-|-|TRBV15
TGTGCCACCAGCAGATCCCCAGGATACGAGCAGTACTTC
CATSRSPGYEQYF
>TRBJ2-5|-|-|TRBV28
TGTGCCAGAAGTCTAGGGAGGAGGGGGCGGGCCCAGTACTTC
CARSLGRRGRAQYF
>TRBJ2-2|-|-|TRBV25-1
TGTGCCAGCAGTGAAACCATAGAGTCCGGGGAGCTGTTTTTT
CASSETIESGELFF
>TRBJ2-6|-|-|TRBV2
TGTGCCAGCAGGGACCAGGGATCTGGGGCCAACGTCCTGACTTTC
CASRDQGSGANVLTF
>TRBJ2-1|-|TRBD2|TRBV27
TGTGCCAGCAGTTTATCGGGAGGGTACAATGAGCAGTTCTTC
CASSLSGGYNEQFF
>TRBJ1-1|-|TRBD1|TRBV3-1/TRBV3-2
TGTGCCAGCAGCACCCTGACAGGGACGAACACTGAAGCTTTCTTT
CASSTLTGTNTEAFF
>TRBJ1-1|-|-|TRBV5-1
TGCGCCAGCAGTTTTACAGGGCCGAACACTGAAGCTTTCTTT
CASSFTGPNTEAFF
>TRBJ1-2|-|TRBD1|TRBV9
TGTGCCAGCAGCGCCTCGGACAGGGGAAGAGGGGGCTACACCTTC
CASSASDRGRGGYTF
>TRBJ1-3|-|-|TRBV7-9
TGTGCCAGCAGCTCGCCCGCCAGGGTAAACACCATATATTTT
CASSSPARVNTIYF
>TRBJ2-1|-|-|TRBV24-1
TGTGCCACCACTTCATCAGCGGACTCCTACAATGAGCAGTTCTTC
CATTSSADSYNEQFF
>TRBJ1-3|once|-|TRBV11-2
TGTGCCAGCAGCGGAGGACTGTTCTCTGGAAACACCATATATTTT
CASSGGLFSGNTIYF
>TRBJ2-1|-|TRBD1|TRBV7-9
TGTGCCAGCAGCTTAGTACCCGGGACAGGGATCTACAATGAGCAGTTCTTC
CASSLVPGTGIYNEQFF
>TRBJ2-7|-|TRBD1|TRBV5-1
TGCGCCAGCAGCTACGTGGACGGGACAGGGGTTGACGAGCAGTACTTC
CASSYVDGTGVDEQYF
>TRBJ2-7|-|-|TRBV10-1
TGCGCCAGCAGTGCGGCAGGCCTTGTCCACGAGCAGTACTTC
CASSAAGLVHEQYF
>TRBJ2-7|-|-|TRBV30
TGTGCCTGGAGTGTGGGGGGCTACGAGCAGTACTTC
CAWSVGGYEQYF
>TRBJ1-1|-|TRBD1|TRBV7-7
TGTGCCAGCAGCCCTATGCTCGGGACAGGGGGTTCTACTGAAGCTTTCTTT
CASSPMLGTGGSTEAFF
>TRBJ2-1|-|TRBD2|TRBV7-9
TGTGCCAGCAGCCAACCGGGACTAGCGGTGGATGAGCAGTTCTTC
CASSQPGLAVDEQFF
>TRBJ2-5|-|-|TRBV25-1
TGTGCCAGCAGTGACTCAGGAATGGTTAGCCAAGAGACCCAGTACTTC
CASSDSGMVSQETQYF
>TRBJ2-1|once|TRBD2|TRBV6-1
TGTGCCAGCAGTGAAGGTCCCAGCGGGAGGGCTCATGAGCAGTTCTTC
CASSEGPSGRAHEQFF
>TRBJ2-2|-|-|TRBV19
TGTGCCAGTAAGGGGGAGAACACCGGGGAGCTGTTTTTT
CASKGENTGELFF
>TRBJ2-2|-|TRBD2|TRBV27
TGTGCCAGCAGTTTAACTAGCGGGTACTCCGCGAACACCGGGGAGCTGTTTTTT
CASSLTSGYSANTGELFF
>TRBJ2-3|-|TRBD2|TRBV12-5
TGTGCTGGTGGACGGGGGGAGGGAGGAGATACGCAGTATTTT
CAGGRGEGGDTQYF
>TRBJ2-1|-|-|TRBV30
TGTGCCTGGAGTATACACTCCTACAATGAGCAGTTCTTC
CAWSIHSYNEQFF
>TRBJ2-7|-|TRBD1|TRBV7-9
TGTGCCAGCAGCCCTTCGGGGGCGGGACAGGGGGGGCAGTACTTC
CASSPSGAGQGGQYF
>TRBJ1-2|-|TRBD1|TRBV3-1/TRBV3-2
TGTGCCAGCAGCCAGACGACAGGGGCGGGGTATGGCTACACCTTC
CASSQTTGAGYGYTF
>TRBJ1-1|-|-|TRBV6-5
TGTGCCAGCAGTCGAGGCGGGGGCAACACTGAAGCTTTCTTT
CASSRGGGNTEAFF
>TRBJ1-1|-|TRBD1|TRBV7-9
TGTGCCAGCAGCTTAGAGGTTACGACAGGGGTCGCTGAAGCTTTCTTT
CASSLEVTTGVAEAFF
>TRBJ1-4|-|TRBD1|TRBV6-6
TGTGCCAGCAGACCTCAGGGGGCGGTTAATGAAAAACTGTTTTTT
CASRPQGAVNEKLFF
>TRBJ1-2|-|-|TRBV19
TGTGCCAGTAAAAAGGAGGCGGGTGACTATGGCTACACCTTC
CASKKEAGDYGYTF
>TRBJ2-3|-|-|TRBV7-9
TGTGCCAGCAGCTTCGGGGATACGCAGTATTTT
CASSFGDTQYF
>TRBJ1-4|-|-|TRBV19
TGTGCCAGTAGTCGGGCAGGGGATAATGAAAAACTGTTTTTT
CASSRAGDNEKLFF
>TRBJ1-1|once|TRBD1|TRBV3-1/TRBV3-2
TGTGCCAGCAGCCCCCGGACAGGGGCTTTGAACACTGAAGCTTTCTTT
CASSPRTGALNTEAFF
>TRBJ2-7|-|-|TRBV18
TGTGCCAGCTCACCCGGAGGAAGCTCCTACGAGCAGTACTTC
CASSPGGSSYEQYF
>TRBJ2-5|-|TRBD1|TRBV5-4
TGTGCCAGCAGCTTACCACAGGGGGGAGAGACCCAGTACTTC
CASSLPQGGETQYF
>TRBJ2-3|-|-|TRBV10-3
TGTGCCATCAGGGGCGGGCACGGCACAGATACGCAGTATTTT
CAIRGGHGTDTQYF
>TRBJ1-2|-|TRBD1|TRBV19
TGTGCCAGTAGTATATGGGACAGAACCTACACCTTC
CASSIWDRTYTF
>TRBJ2-1|-|-|TRBV10-1
TGCGCCAGCAGTGAGTCGACAGCCCGTAATGAGCAGTTCTTC
CASSESTARNEQFF
>TRBJ1-1|-|TRBD1|TRBV6-5
TGTGCCAGCAAGGCGACAGGGCGGACTGAAGCTTTCTTT
CASKATGRTEAFF
>TRBJ2-1|-|TRBD1|TRBV11-3
TGTGCCAGCAGCTTAGGACAGGGATCCTACAATGAGCAGTTCTTC
CASSLGQGSYNEQFF
>TRBJ2-1|-|TRBD2|TRBV3-1/TRBV3-2
TGTGCCAGCAGCACTCGACTAGCGGGAGGGCTCGACAATGAGCAGTTCTTC
CASSTRLAGGLDNEQFF
>TRBJ1-2|-|-|TRBV28
TGTGCCAGCAGTTTACGGCGGACTAACTATGGCTACACCTTC
CASSLRRTNYGYTF
>TRBJ1-2|few|-|TRBV18
TGTGCCAGCTCACCACCGAGTTACTATGGCTACACCTTC
CASSPPSYYGYTF
>TRBJ2-1|-|-|TRBV19
TGTGCCAGTAGTATTTTTGGCGGATATGAGCAGTTCTTC
CASSIFGGYEQFF
>TRBJ1-1|-|-|TRBV5-1
TGCGCCAGCAGCTTGGAGGGGGACACGAGAGAAGCTTTCTTT
CASSLEGDTREAFF